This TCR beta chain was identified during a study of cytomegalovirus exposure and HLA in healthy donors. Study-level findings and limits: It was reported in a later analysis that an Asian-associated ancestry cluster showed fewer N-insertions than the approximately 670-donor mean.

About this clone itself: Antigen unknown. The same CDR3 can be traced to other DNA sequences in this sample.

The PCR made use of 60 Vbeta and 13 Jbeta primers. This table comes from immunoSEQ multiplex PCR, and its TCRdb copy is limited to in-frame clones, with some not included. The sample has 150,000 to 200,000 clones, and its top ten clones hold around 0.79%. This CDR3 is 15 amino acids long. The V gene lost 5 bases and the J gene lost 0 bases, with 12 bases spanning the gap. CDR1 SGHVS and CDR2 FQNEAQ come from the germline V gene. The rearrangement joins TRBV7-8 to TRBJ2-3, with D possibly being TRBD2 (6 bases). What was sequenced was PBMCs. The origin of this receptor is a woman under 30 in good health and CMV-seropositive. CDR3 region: CASSLIADSTDTQYF. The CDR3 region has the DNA TGTGCCAGCAGCCTAATAGCGGATAGCACAGATACGCAGTATTTT. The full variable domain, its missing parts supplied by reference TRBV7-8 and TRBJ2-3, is GAGVSQSPRYKVAKRGQDVALRCDPISGHVSLFWYQQALGQGPEFLTYFQNEAQLDKSGLPSDRFFAERPEGSVSTLKIQRTQQEDSAVYLCASSLIADSTDTQYFGPGTRLTVL.